Listed below are T cell receptor beta chains from one sample, sequenced in a study of blood T cell repertoires in COVID-19. TCRdb keeps only in-frame clones here, not all; method: immunoSEQ multiplex PCR. This sample has about 280,000 clones, with about 86% found just once. The sample consisted of peripheral blood. The receptors here all came from a woman aged 65 to 85 with COVID-19, enrolled during active disease. Both conserved end residues are part of each CDR3. The order of the fields is V gene, D gene, J gene, clone size, CDR3 protein, CDR3 DNA. The D gene is left open where the match is weak. Only some rows state a clone size, as once, few, many or a class for expanded clones.

>TRBV5-8|NA|TRBJ1-1|NA
CASSRKRDTEAFF
TGTGCCAGCAGCCGAAAACGGGACACTGAAGCTTTCTTT
>TRBV7-9|TRBD1|TRBJ2-7|NA
CAIHRDSGYEQYF
TGTGCCATCCACCGGGACAGTGGATACGAGCAGTACTTC
>TRBV9|TRBD1|TRBJ2-7|NA
CASSPRQGNNEQYF
TGTGCCAGCAGCCCAAGACAGGGGAACAACGAGCAGTACTTC
>TRBV4-1|NA|TRBJ2-7|NA
CASSQEGSRGRGEQYF
TGCGCCAGCAGCCAAGAAGGGTCCAGGGGCAGGGGCGAGCAGTACTTC
>TRBV7-9|TRBD1|TRBJ2-2|NA
CASSSSRDRAGELFF
TGTGCCAGCAGCTCCAGCCGTGACAGGGCCGGGGAGCTGTTTTTT
>TRBV2|TRBD1|TRBJ1-1|once
CASVGTGFTEAFF
TGTGCCAGCGTGGGGACAGGGTTCACTGAAGCTTTCTTT
>TRBV4-3|TRBD1|TRBJ2-7|NA
CASSRLRTGGYEQYF
TGCGCCAGCAGCCGCCTTAGGACAGGCGGCTACGAGCAGTACTTC
>TRBV28|TRBD1|TRBJ1-4|NA
CASSSPYRGPNEKLFF
TGTGCCAGCAGTTCCCCCTACAGGGGACCTAATGAAAAACTGTTTTTT
>TRBV9|NA|TRBJ2-5|NA
CASSVLLGGTQYF
TGTGCCAGCAGCGTACTACTGGGGGGGACCCAGTACTTC
>TRBV7-2|TRBD2|TRBJ2-3|NA
CASSKTSGGPLGNTQYF
TGTGCCAGCAGCAAGACCAGCGGGGGGCCATTGGGAAATACGCAGTATTTT
>TRBV2|NA|TRBJ1-1|NA
CASSPRGAPRAFF
TGTGCCAGCAGCCCTCGTGGAGCCCCACGCGCTTTCTTT
>TRBV5-6|TRBD1|TRBJ1-1|NA
CASSLAGQGEAFF
TGTGCCAGCAGCTTGGCCGGACAGGGGGAAGCTTTCTTT
>TRBV5-1|TRBD2|TRBJ2-5|NA
CASSPGTSGGFQETQYF
TGCGCCAGCAGCCCTGGGACTAGCGGGGGTTTCCAAGAGACCCAGTACTTC
>TRBV5-6|NA|TRBJ1-1|NA
CASSSRTVAEAFF
TGTGCCAGCAGCTCTCGGACAGTGGCCGAAGCTTTCTTT
>TRBV7-2|TRBD1|TRBJ1-2|once
CASSAGTGRDYGYTF
TGTGCCAGCAGCGCCGGGACAGGCCGGGACTATGGCTACACCTTC
>TRBV5-1|NA|TRBJ2-7|NA
CASSLGVIAFSYEQYF
TGCGCCAGCAGCTTAGGGGTCATAGCCTTCTCCTACGAGCAGTACTTC
>TRBV2|TRBD1|TRBJ1-2|NA
CASGGQDYGYTF
TGTGCCAGCGGGGGACAGGACTATGGCTACACCTTC
>TRBV12-3/TRBV12-4|NA|TRBJ1-3|NA
CASSLDSGNTIYF
TGTGCCAGCAGTTTAGACAGTGGAAACACCATATATTTT
>TRBV27|TRBD1|TRBJ1-5|NA
CASSYSRDRINQPQHF
TGTGCCAGCAGTTATTCTAGGGACAGGATAAATCAGCCCCAGCATTTT
>TRBV27|TRBD1|TRBJ1-2|NA
CASSFAYYRGREGYTF
TGTGCCAGCAGTTTCGCCTACTACAGGGGGCGAGAAGGCTACACCTTC
>TRBV6-6|TRBD1|TRBJ1-2|NA
CATSGTAGAYGYTF
TGTGCCACCTCCGGGACAGCCGGAGCTTATGGCTACACCTTC
>TRBV7-2|NA|TRBJ1-1|few
CASSLGGHLGAFF
TGTGCCAGCAGCTTAGGGGGCCACCTGGGGGCTTTCTTT
>TRBV29-1|NA|TRBJ1-2|few
CSVVDVKSGYTF
TGCAGCGTTGTAGACGTTAAGAGTGGCTACACCTTC
>TRBV3-1/TRBV3-2|TRBD2|TRBJ2-5|NA
CASSQGLAKTQYF
TGTGCCAGCAGCCAGGGACTAGCGAAGACCCAGTACTTC
>TRBV5-1|NA|TRBJ1-1|NA
CASSLESVNTEAFF
TGCGCCAGCAGCTTGGAGTCGGTGAACACTGAAGCTTTCTTT
>TRBV6-4|TRBD1|TRBJ1-5|NA
CASSPGGLGDQPQHF
TGTGCCAGCAGTCCAGGGGGCTTGGGAGATCAGCCCCAGCATTTT
>TRBV12-3/TRBV12-4|TRBD1|TRBJ1-2|NA
CASSGTGGDGYTF
TGTGCCAGCAGCGGGACAGGGGGGGATGGCTACACCTTC
>TRBV29-1|NA|TRBJ1-2|NA
CSVGFRQDYGYTF
TGCAGCGTTGGGTTCCGACAGGACTATGGCTACACCTTC
>TRBV7-9|TRBD1|TRBJ1-4|NA
CASSPGQGTNEKLFF
TGTGCCAGCAGTCCGGGACAGGGCACTAATGAAAAACTGTTTTTT
>TRBV2|TRBD2|TRBJ2-3|NA
CASSVLAGPGDTQYF
TGTGCCAGCAGTGTCTTAGCGGGGCCTGGGGATACGCAGTATTTT
>TRBV29-1|NA|TRBJ2-2|few
CSVPGQKNTGELFF
TGCAGCGTCCCAGGACAAAAGAACACCGGGGAGCTGTTTTTT
>TRBV5-4|TRBD1|TRBJ1-2|NA
CASSGDRGQDYGYTF
TGTGCCAGCAGCGGGGACAGGGGGCAAGACTATGGCTACACCTTC
>TRBV4-1|NA|TRBJ2-1|NA
CASSQVASRGGASYEQFF
TGCGCCAGCAGCCAAGTCGCGTCAAGGGGGGGGGCCTCCTATGAGCAGTTCTTC